A selection of T cell receptor beta chains follows, all from one sample in a study of blood T cell repertoires in COVID-19. TCRdb's table, derived via immunoSEQ multiplex PCR, lists solely in-frame clones and lacks some. The sample shows around 140,000 clones, over 70% of them seen only once. Input material: PBMCs or T cells enriched from blood (not recorded which). The receptors derive from a man aged 55 to 70 who had recovered from COVID-19. The CDR3 runs from the conserved cysteine through the conserved F or W. A D gene is named only where the DNA matches it firmly. Part of the rows lack a size; the others show once, few, many or a class for expanded clones.

-	TRBV19	-	TRBJ1-5	TGTGCCAGTAACGGGGTATCGAGCAATCAGCCCCAGCATTTT	CASNGVSSNQPQHF
-	TRBV18	TRBD1	TRBJ1-2	TGTGCCAGCTCAGCTCAACAGGGGGAGAACTATGGCTACACCTTC	CASSAQQGENYGYTF
-	TRBV12-3/TRBV12-4	-	TRBJ2-5	TGTGCCAGCAGTTTACGACAGCAAGAGACCCAGTACTTC	CASSLRQQETQYF
-	TRBV5-4	-	TRBJ1-4	TGTGCCAGCAGCTCGTATCAGGGGAATAGTGAAAAACTGTTTTTT	CASSSYQGNSEKLFF
-	TRBV5-5	-	TRBJ1-6	TGTGCCAGCAGCTCCGGTCCGGGGGTCAGTCGATCACCCCTCCACTTT	CASSSGPGVSRSPLHF
-	TRBV7-8	-	TRBJ2-1	TGTGCCAGCAGCTCCGAGGGAGGTAGGGTCTTAATAAACAATGAGCAGTTCTTC	CASSSEGGRVLINNEQFF
-	TRBV27	TRBD2	TRBJ2-4	TGTGCCAGCAGGAAAGTAGCGGGAGGGCCGAGGAACATTCAGTACTTC	CASRKVAGGPRNIQYF
-	TRBV5-1	-	TRBJ2-2	TGCGCCAGCGGGGCAGGGGTTGACACCGGGGAGCTGTTTTTT	CASGAGVDTGELFF
once	TRBV29-1	TRBD2	TRBJ2-3	TGCAGCGTCGAACCTAGCGGGAGGAGTACAGATACGCAGTATTTT	CSVEPSGRSTDTQYF
-	TRBV19	-	TRBJ1-2	TGTGCCAGTAGGCCGGGGACACTATATGGCTACACCTTC	CASRPGTLYGYTF
-	TRBV30	-	TRBJ1-1	TGTGCCTTAACTTCAGGGAGGTTTTCAGTGAACACTGAAGCTTTCTTT	CALTSGRFSVNTEAFF
-	TRBV24-1	TRBD2	TRBJ2-1	TGTGCCACCAGTGACCCAAGCGGGAGGGGGTACAATGAGCAGTTCTTC	CATSDPSGRGYNEQFF
-	TRBV2	-	TRBJ1-4	TGTGCCAGCAGTGGGGCAGGGAATGAAAAACTGTTTTTT	CASSGAGNEKLFF
-	TRBV7-8	TRBD2	TRBJ2-1	TGTGCCAGCAGCTTAGCTCCTAGCGGGAGAGGTGAGCAGTTCTTC	CASSLAPSGRGEQFF
-	TRBV5-4	-	TRBJ2-6	TGTGCCAGCAGCTCTGCTAAGAGCTCTGGGGCCAACGTCCTGACTTTC	CASSSAKSSGANVLTF
few	TRBV14	-	TRBJ1-6	TGTGCCAGCAGCCTCGGAGTTTCAAATTCACCCCTCCACTTT	CASSLGVSNSPLHF
-	TRBV19	TRBD1	TRBJ1-1	TGTGCCAGTACCTCTTACCAGGGGGTAAACACTGAAGCTTTCTTT	CASTSYQGVNTEAFF
-	TRBV9	TRBD2	TRBJ2-5	TGTGCCAGCACTGTAGCGGGAGGGCCCCGCGAGACCCAGTACTTC	CASTVAGGPRETQYF
-	TRBV18	TRBD1	TRBJ1-6	TGTGCCAGCTCACCCTTGGGGGGTGGACAGGGGATCATGTCACCCCTCCACTTT	CASSPLGGGQGIMSPLHF
-	TRBV13	-	TRBJ2-7	TGTGCCAGCAGCCGGTACAGCAACTCCTACGAGCAGTACTTC	CASSRYSNSYEQYF
-	TRBV3-1/TRBV3-2	-	TRBJ2-5	TGTGCCAGCACCCCGACAGGCAGGGAGACCCAGTACTTC	CASTPTGRETQYF
-	TRBV28	TRBD1	TRBJ1-2	TGTGCCAGCAGCCGTATGACAGGGGTTGGTGGCTACACCTTC	CASSRMTGVGGYTF
-	TRBV6-2/TRBV6-3	-	TRBJ2-7	TGTGCCAGCAGTTACCGGCAGGGTAACGAGCAGTACTTC	CASSYRQGNEQYF
-	TRBV15	TRBD1	TRBJ2-7	TGTGCCACCAGCCCCCGACAGGGATACACCTACGAGCAGTACTTC	CATSPRQGYTYEQYF
-	TRBV7-9	-	TRBJ1-2	TGTGCCAGCAGCTTAGGGGGAGCGGAGTATGGCTACACCTTC	CASSLGGAEYGYTF
-	TRBV27	-	TRBJ1-2	TGTGCCAGCAGTTTAGAGCCGTTCGGACTGTATGGCTACACCTTC	CASSLEPFGLYGYTF
-	TRBV19	-	TRBJ2-7	TGTGCCAGTAGTATAACCGTGCCAGGTTACACCATACCCCACGAGCAGTACTTC	CASSITVPGYTIPHEQYF
-	TRBV7-6	-	TRBJ1-5	TGTGCCAGCAGCTTTGGGACTGATAGCAATCAGCCCCAGCATTTT	CASSFGTDSNQPQHF
-	TRBV28	-	TRBJ2-5	TGTGCCAGCAGCCCCCCCGGGACTGTGATCCAAGAGACCCAGTACTTC	CASSPPGTVIQETQYF
-	TRBV11-3	TRBD2	TRBJ2-5	TGTGCCAGCAGCTTAGGGAGCGGGGGCTCTGGGGAGACCCAGTACTTC	CASSLGSGGSGETQYF
-	TRBV6-5	-	TRBJ1-3	TGTGCCAGCAGTTATCTACCCATCGGCTCTGGAAACACCATATATTTT	CASSYLPIGSGNTIYF
-	TRBV9	TRBD2	TRBJ2-3	TGTGCCAGCAGCGTAGCAGCGGGAGGGGTCACAGATACGCAGTATTTT	CASSVAAGGVTDTQYF